Listed below are T cell receptor beta chains from one sample, sequenced in a study of T cells in Graves' hyperthyroidism and ophthalmopathy. TCRdb reprocessed the multiplex PCR reads via MiXCR and lists one record per CDR3 protein. The sample gives 700,000 to 950,000 distinct CDR3 sequences, around 40% of which show up once; around a third is in the top ten. Material: blood. These receptors came from a woman between 40 and 55 years old with Graves' hyperthyroidism. Both conserved end residues are part of each CDR3. The D gene is left open where the match is weak. Size values are once, few and many counts, or a class for expanded clones, and some rows have none.

clone_size	v_call	d_call	j_call	cdr3_nt	cdr3_aa
many	TRBV5-5	.	TRBJ1-1	TGTGCCAGCATCCTCGGGACAATCACTGAAGCTTTCTTT	CASILGTITEAFF
many	TRBV7-9	.	TRBJ1-1	TGTGCCAGCAGCTTAGGCGGGTGGGCTGAAGCTTTCTTT	CASSLGGWAEAFF
.	TRBV7-2	.	TRBJ1-1	TGTGCCAGCAGCTTAGATCCGGGGGGAAACACTGAAGCTTTCTTT	CASSLDPGGNTEAFF
many	TRBV5-1	.	TRBJ1-1	TGCGCCAGCAGCTTGGCCTTGGCGGACCTAAACACTGAAGCTTTCTTT	CASSLALADLNTEAFF
few	TRBV6-5	.	TRBJ2-7	TGTGCCAGCAGTCGCGCCAGGGTGTACGAGCAGTACTTC	CASSRARVYEQYF
many	TRBV29-1	.	TRBJ1-1	TGCAGCGTTGAAGGGATCGGGTACGGTGGGGCTTTCTTT	CSVEGIGYGGAFF
few	TRBV7-2	TRBD1	TRBJ1-4	TGTGCCAGCTCCCCAGAGGGACAGATGAATGAAAAACTGTTTTTT	CASSPEGQMNEKLFF
.	TRBV7-9	TRBD1	TRBJ1-6	TGTGCCAGCAGCTTCTACATCGGGGGGACAGGGACTTCACCCCTCCACTTT	CASSFYIGGTGTSPLHF
few	TRBV7-2	.	TRBJ2-2	TGTGCCAGCAGCCCGACTCCTCGGGAGAACACCGGGGAGCTGTTTTTT	CASSPTPRENTGELFF
many	TRBV7-8	.	TRBJ2-5	TGTGCCAGCAGCTCCTATGACAGTCAAGAGACCCAGTACTTC	CASSSYDSQETQYF
once	TRBV11-2	TRBD1	TRBJ2-1	TGTGCCAGCAGCTTCACCGGGACAGTATACAATGAGCAGTTCTTC	CASSFTGTVYNEQFF
many	TRBV19	.	TRBJ1-2	TGTGCCAGTAGTACCGTGGACCTGACTAACTATGGCTACACCTTC	CASSTVDLTNYGYTF
many	TRBV24-1	.	TRBJ1-2	TGTGCCACCAGTGACCCCCTCCACGGCTATGGCTACACCTTC	CATSDPLHGYGYTF
.	TRBV5-1	.	TRBJ1-4	TGCGCCAGCAGCTTGGCACAGGGAAAGGAAAAACTGTTTTTT	CASSLAQGKEKLFF
few	TRBV6-5	.	TRBJ1-2	TGTGCCAGCAGTCCCCTTACCTCGCTAAGCTATGGCTACACCTTC	CASSPLTSLSYGYTF
.	TRBV10-3	TRBD2	TRBJ2-6	TGTGCCACGAGCGGGGTTGGCACTGAAGCTTTC	CATSGVGTEAF
.	TRBV25-1	.	TRBJ2-1	TGTGCCAGCAGTGAATTGGGGGGTTACAATGAGCAGTTCTTC	CASSELGGYNEQFF
many	TRBV7-2	.	TRBJ1-2	TGTGCCAGCAGCTTGGGTGGGAATGGCTACACCTTC	CASSLGGNGYTF
.	TRBV15	TRBD1	TRBJ1-6	TGTGCCACCAGCGCTAAGAGGGGGCTTTATTCACCCCTCCACTTT	CATSAKRGLYSPLHF
.	TRBV9	.	TRBJ1-1	TGTGCCAGCGGCGTAGGAGGGAGGACTGAAGCTTTCTTT	CASGVGGRTEAFF
few	TRBV25-1	.	TRBJ2-3	TGTGCCAGCAGTGAGTCCGCAGGGGCAACAGATACGCAGTATTTT	CASSESAGATDTQYF
.	TRBV6-5	.	TRBJ1-2	TGTGCCAGCAGACCGGAGGTGTGCTGGGCTAACTATGGCTACACCTTC	CASRPEVCWANYGYTF
few	TRBV28	TRBD1	TRBJ2-7	TGTGCCAGCAGCGAAGGGACAGGGGGTCCCTACGAGCAGTACTTC	CASSEGTGGPYEQYF
many	TRBV12-3/TRBV12-4	.	TRBJ1-5	TGTGCCAGCGGAGGGACACAGTATATGGCCCAGCATTTT	CASGGTQYMAQHF
many	TRBV7-8	.	TRBJ2-7	TGTGCCAGCAGCCGAGGGTGGAACGAGCAGTACTTC	CASSRGWNEQYF
.	TRBV15	.	TRBJ2-3	TGTGCCACCAGCGTCCACAGGATCCCTAGCACAGATACGCAGTATTTT	CATSVHRIPSTDTQYF
many	TRBV7-9	.	TRBJ1-5	TGTGCCAGCAGCCAAGGGACCGCCGGGGTAAAGCCCCAGCATTTT	CASSQGTAGVKPQHF
.	TRBV2	TRBD1	TRBJ2-7	TGTGCCAGCAGTGAACAACAGGGACAGGGGACGGGCGAGCAGTACTTC	CASSEQQGQGTGEQYF
many	TRBV9	.	TRBJ2-2	TGTGCCAGCAGCGTACCCCAAGGGGCCGGGGAGCTGTTTTTT	CASSVPQGAGELFF
many	TRBV20-1	.	TRBJ1-6	TGCAGTGCTAGGACAGCGCCTAATTCACCCCTCCACTTT	CSARTAPNSPLHF
many	TRBV7-7	.	TRBJ1-6	TGTGCTAGCAGCCAGGATCTGAATTCACCCCTCCACTTT	CASSQDLNSPLHF
many	TRBV12-3/TRBV12-4	TRBD1	TRBJ1-1	TGTGCCAGCAGTTTTACAGGGGACGGTACTGAAGCTTTCTTT	CASSFTGDGTEAFF
many	TRBV2	TRBD1	TRBJ1-6	TGTGCCAGCAGCCTACAGGGGGCTGATAATTCACCCCTCCACTTT	CASSLQGADNSPLHF
many	TRBV19	.	TRBJ2-6	TGTGCCAGTATCCACCGTCGGTCCTCTGGGGCCAACGTCCTGACTTTC	CASIHRRSSGANVLTF
.	TRBV30	.	TRBJ1-2	TGTGCCTGGATGAGGGGGGGACGAGGCTACACCTTC	CAWMRGGRGYTF
.	TRBV11-2	.	TRBJ2-7	TGTGCCAGCAGCTACCGGGGACACACCTACGAGCAGTACTTC	CASSYRGHTYEQYF
.	TRBV4-3	TRBD1	TRBJ1-1	TGCGCCAGCAGCCGAAGTTGGACAGGCGCTGAAGCTTTCTTT	CASSRSWTGAEAFF
.	TRBV20-1	.	TRBJ2-7	TGCAGTGCTAGAGATTACACAGAGCGCCGCTACGAGCAGTACTTC	CSARDYTERRYEQYF
.	TRBV10-2	.	TRBJ1-3	TGCGCCAGCAAGCGAGGGGAGACTGGAAACACCATATATTTT	CASKRGETGNTIYF
once	TRBV5-1	TRBD1	TRBJ1-6	TGCGCCAGCAGCCTGATCAGGGGAGGGGGCCATAATTCACCCCTCCACTTT	CASSLIRGGGHNSPLHF
.	TRBV20-1	.	TRBJ1-4	TGCAGTGCTAGAAGGGATGAAAAACTGTTTTTT	CSARRDEKLFF
few	TRBV20-1	TRBD2	TRBJ2-2	TGCAGTGCTGAGTACCTCCGCCCGGGACTAGCGTACACCGGGGAGCTGTTTTTT	CSAEYLRPGLAYTGELFF
many	TRBV19	.	TRBJ2-7	TGTGCCAGTAGTATAGCAAGGGGGTCCTACGAGCAGTACTTC	CASSIARGSYEQYF
.	TRBV5-1	.	TRBJ1-1	TGCGCCAGCAGCCAATACAGGGTGGGGACTGAAGCTTTCTTT	CASSQYRVGTEAFF
few	TRBV5-1	.	TRBJ1-3	TGCGCCAGCAGCTTGGCCGGTGGAACTGGAAACACCATATATTTT	CASSLAGGTGNTIYF
many	TRBV2	.	TRBJ1-2	TGTGCCAGCATGGGCACAGCTCTCTATGGCTACACCTTC	CASMGTALYGYTF
.	TRBV7-9	TRBD1	TRBJ2-5	TGTGCCAGCAGCCTGGGACAGGGAAGTTATACCCAGTACTTC	CASSLGQGSYTQYF